This T cell receptor beta chain was identified during a study of blood T cell repertoires in COVID-19. Study-level information: From T cells, B-cell-depleted T cells, or PBMCs came the material, which was cDNA or gDNA.

V was cut by 4 bases and J by 7 bases, with 11 bases left in between. Germline CDR1 reads SGHTA; CDR2 reads FQGTGA. The CDR3 is 13 amino acids. In the study's own analysis: Estimation of nucleated cell counts was performed using reference gene primer amplification. TCRdb's copy holds only in-frame clones and misses some; the assay was immunoSEQ multiplex PCR. The V and J calls and clone size were taken over from that table, and D and trimming were inferred from the DNA. The sample lists under 70,000 clones, around 91% occurring once. Sequencing was performed on peripheral blood. This TCR came from a man in his 60s with active COVID-19. The rearrangement uses TRBV7-3 and TRBJ1-5, with unresolved D. The CDR3 DNA follows: TGTGCCAGCAGCTCCCGCCGCGGGCAGCCCCAGCATTTT. This translates into CASSSRRGQPQHF. The entire variable domain, with the rest obtained from reference TRBV7-3 and TRBJ1-5, is as follows: GAGVSQTPSNKVTEKGKYVELRCDPISGHTALYWYRQSLGQGPEFLIYFQGTGAADDSGLPNDRFFAVRPEGSVSTLKIQRTERGDSAVYLCASSSRRGQPQHFGDGTRLSIL.